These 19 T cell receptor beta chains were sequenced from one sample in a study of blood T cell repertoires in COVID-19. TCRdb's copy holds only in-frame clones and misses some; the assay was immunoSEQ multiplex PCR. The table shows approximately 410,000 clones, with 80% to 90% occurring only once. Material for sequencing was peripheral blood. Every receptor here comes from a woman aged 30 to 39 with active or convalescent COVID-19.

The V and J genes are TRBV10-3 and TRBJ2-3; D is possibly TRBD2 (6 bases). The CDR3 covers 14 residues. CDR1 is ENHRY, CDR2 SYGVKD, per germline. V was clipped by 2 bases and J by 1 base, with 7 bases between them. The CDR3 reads CAISEPSGTDTQYF. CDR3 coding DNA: TGTGCCATCAGTGAGCCTAGCGGCACAGATACGCAGTATTTT.

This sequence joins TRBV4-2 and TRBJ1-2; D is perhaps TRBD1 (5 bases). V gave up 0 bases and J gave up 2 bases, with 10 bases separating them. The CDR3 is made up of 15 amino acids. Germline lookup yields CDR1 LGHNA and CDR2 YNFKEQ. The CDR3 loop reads CASSQDDSPNYGYTF. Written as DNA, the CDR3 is TGTGCCAGCAGCCAAGACGACAGCCCAAACTATGGCTACACCTTC.

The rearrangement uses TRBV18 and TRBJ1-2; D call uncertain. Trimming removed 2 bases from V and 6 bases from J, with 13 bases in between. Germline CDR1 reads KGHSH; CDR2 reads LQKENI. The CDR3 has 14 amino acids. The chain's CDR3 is CASSPKSGDHGYTF. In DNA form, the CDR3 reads TGTGCCAGCTCACCAAAGTCAGGCGACCATGGCTACACCTTC.

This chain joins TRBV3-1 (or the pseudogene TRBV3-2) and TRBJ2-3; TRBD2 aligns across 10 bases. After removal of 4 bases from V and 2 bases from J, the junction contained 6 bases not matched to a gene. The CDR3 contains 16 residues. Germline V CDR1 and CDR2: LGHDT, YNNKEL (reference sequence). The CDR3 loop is CASSLELAGDTDTQYF. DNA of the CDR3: TGTGCCAGCAGCCTAGAGCTAGCGGGAGACACAGATACGCAGTATTTT.

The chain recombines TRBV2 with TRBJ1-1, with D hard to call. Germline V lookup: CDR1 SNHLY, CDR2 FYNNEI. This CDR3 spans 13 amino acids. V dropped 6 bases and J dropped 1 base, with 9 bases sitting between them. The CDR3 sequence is CASREQTNTEAFF. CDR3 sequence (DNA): TGTGCCAGCAGGGAGCAAACGAACACTGAAGCTTTCTTT.

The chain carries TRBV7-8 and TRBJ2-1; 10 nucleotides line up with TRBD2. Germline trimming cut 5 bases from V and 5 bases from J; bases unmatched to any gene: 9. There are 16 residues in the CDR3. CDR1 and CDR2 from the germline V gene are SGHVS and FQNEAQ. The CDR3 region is CASSPKRGGTDNEQFF. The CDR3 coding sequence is TGTGCCAGCAGCCCGAAGCGGGGGGGTACGGACAATGAGCAGTTCTTC.

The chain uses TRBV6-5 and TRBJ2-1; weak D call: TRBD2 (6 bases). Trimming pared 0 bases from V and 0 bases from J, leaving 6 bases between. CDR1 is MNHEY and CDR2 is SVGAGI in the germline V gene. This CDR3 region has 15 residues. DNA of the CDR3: TGTGCCAGCAGTTACTCTAGCGGCTCCTACAATGAGCAGTTCTTC. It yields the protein CASSYSSGSYNEQFF.

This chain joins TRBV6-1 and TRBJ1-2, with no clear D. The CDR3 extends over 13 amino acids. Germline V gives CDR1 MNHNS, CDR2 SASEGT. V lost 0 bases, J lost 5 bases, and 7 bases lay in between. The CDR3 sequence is CASSEALQYGYTF. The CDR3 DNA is TGTGCCAGCAGTGAAGCGTTGCAGTATGGCTACACCTTC.

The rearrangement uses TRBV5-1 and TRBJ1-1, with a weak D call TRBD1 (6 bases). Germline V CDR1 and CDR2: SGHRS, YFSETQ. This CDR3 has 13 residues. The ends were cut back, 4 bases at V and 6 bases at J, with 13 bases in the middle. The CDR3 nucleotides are TGCGCCAGCAGCCCACAGGGACCCGCTGAAGCTTTCTTT. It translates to CASSPQGPAEAFF.

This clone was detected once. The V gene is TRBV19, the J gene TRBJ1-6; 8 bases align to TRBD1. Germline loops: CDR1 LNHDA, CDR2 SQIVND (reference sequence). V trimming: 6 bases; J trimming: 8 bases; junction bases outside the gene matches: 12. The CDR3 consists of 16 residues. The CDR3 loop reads CASRMQKDRVDSPLHF. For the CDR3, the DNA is TGTGCCAGTAGAATGCAGAAGGACAGGGTGGATTCACCCCTCCACTTT.

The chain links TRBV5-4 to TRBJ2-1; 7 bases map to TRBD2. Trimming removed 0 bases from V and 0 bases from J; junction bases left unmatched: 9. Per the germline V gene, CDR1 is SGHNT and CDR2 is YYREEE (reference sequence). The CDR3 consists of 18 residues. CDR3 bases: TGTGCCAGCAGCTTGGCCTCGACTAGCTTTATCTCCTACAATGAGCAGTTCTTC. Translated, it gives CASSLASTSFISYNEQFF.

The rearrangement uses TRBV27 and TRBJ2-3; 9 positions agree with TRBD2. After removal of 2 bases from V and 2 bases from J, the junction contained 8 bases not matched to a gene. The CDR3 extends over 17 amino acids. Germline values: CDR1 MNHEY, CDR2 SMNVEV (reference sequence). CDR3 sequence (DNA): TGTGCCAGCAGTTTAGTCCTAGCGGGGTTTCCCACAGATACGCAGTATTTT. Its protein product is CASSLVLAGFPTDTQYF.

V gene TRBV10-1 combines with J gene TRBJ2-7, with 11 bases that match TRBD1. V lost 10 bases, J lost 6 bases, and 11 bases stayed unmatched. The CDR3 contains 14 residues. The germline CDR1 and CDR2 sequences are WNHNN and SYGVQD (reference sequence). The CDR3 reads CAIDGRTGGCEQYF. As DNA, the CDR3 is TGCGCCATTGACGGAAGGACAGGGGGCTGCGAGCAGTACTTC.

The CDR3 region has the DNA TGTGCCAGCACCCGACAGGGGAGTTCTAACTATGGCTACACCTTC. It specifies CASTRQGSSNYGYTF. The V gene is TRBV7-9, the J gene TRBJ1-2, with 8 bases identical to TRBD1. The J segment lost 0 bases and the V segment lost 7 bases, leaving 7 bases of the junction unmatched. CDR3 size: 15 residues. Germline CDR1 and CDR2: SEHNR and FQNEAQ (reference sequence).

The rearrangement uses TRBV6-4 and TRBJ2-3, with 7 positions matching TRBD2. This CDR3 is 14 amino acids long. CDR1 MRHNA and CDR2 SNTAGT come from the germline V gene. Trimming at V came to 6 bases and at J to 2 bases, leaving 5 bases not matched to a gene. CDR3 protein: CASSPGTITDTQYF. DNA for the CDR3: TGTGCCAGCAGCCCCGGGACTATCACAGATACGCAGTATTTT.

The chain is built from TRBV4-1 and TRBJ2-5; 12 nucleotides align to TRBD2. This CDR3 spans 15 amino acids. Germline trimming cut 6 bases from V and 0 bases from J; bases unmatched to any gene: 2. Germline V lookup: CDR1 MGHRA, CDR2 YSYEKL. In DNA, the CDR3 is TGCGCCAGCAGTCTAGCGGGGGGGTACCAAGAGACCCAGTACTTC. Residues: CASSLAGGYQETQYF.

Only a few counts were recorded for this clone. The CDR3 sequence: CASSYSSSEPYPNSPLHF. In DNA, the CDR3 is TGTGCCAGCAGTTACTCCTCAAGCGAGCCCTACCCTAATTCACCCCTCCACTTT. The genes are TRBV6-7 and TRBJ1-6; D is ambiguous. TRBV6-7 is recorded as an ORF, its role being uncertain. This CDR3 contains 18 residues. Between the trimmed V and J ends, which lost 0 bases and 6 bases, there was a span of 18 bases.

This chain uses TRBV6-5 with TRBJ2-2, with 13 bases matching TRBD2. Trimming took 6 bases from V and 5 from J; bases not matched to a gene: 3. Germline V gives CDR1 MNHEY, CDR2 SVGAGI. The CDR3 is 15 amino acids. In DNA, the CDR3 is TGTGCCAGCAGGAGGGGACTAGCGGGAACCGGGGAGCTGTTTTTT. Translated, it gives CASRRGLAGTGELFF.

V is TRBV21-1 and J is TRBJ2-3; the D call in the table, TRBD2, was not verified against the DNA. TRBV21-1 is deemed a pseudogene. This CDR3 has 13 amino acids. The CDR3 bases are TGTGCCCCCCAAGGTCGGGGGACAGATACGCAGTATTTT. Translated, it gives CAPQGRGTDTQYF.